Following are 5 T cell receptor beta chains from one sample sequenced in a study of shared clonotypes between healthy human individuals. Produced via immunoSEQ multiplex PCR; TCRdb's table is partial and in-frame only. The table includes about 600,000 clones, 97% detected once. Sequencing was carried out using naive CD4+ T cells sorted from blood. Subset noted: CD45RA+ positively selected. The receptors stem from a woman under 40 in good health.

This chain connects TRBV7-7 to TRBJ2-6, with D hard to call. The CDR3 is 16 residues long. The germline V gene encodes CDR1 SSHAT and CDR2 FNYEAQ (reference sequence). Trimming stripped 4 bases from V and 4 bases from J, with 14 bases between. CDR3 DNA sequence: TGTGCCAGCAGCTCCGGTGGGGAATCGGGGGCCAACGTCCTGACTTTC. Its protein product is CASSSGGESGANVLTF.

J is TRBJ2-1 and V is TRBV11-3, with 7 bases matching TRBD2. Looked up from germline, CDR1 is SGHNT and CDR2 is YENEEA. The V segment lost 0 bases and the J segment 7 bases; nucleotides outside the gene matches: 9. The CDR3 extends over 16 amino acids. The CDR3 DNA reads as TGTGCCAGCAGCTTAGATTGGCGCGGGGGAGGAAATGAGCAGTTCTTC. Encoded protein: CASSLDWRGGGNEQFF.

This chain links TRBV6-6 with TRBJ2-2, with 13 bases aligning to TRBD2. This CDR3 has 16 amino acids. V lost 6 bases, J lost 6 bases, and 7 bases stayed unmatched. Germline CDR1 is MNHNY and CDR2 is SVGAGI (reference sequence). Here the CDR3 reads CASREPGLAGSGELFF. The CDR3, as DNA: TGTGCCAGCAGGGAACCGGGACTAGCGGGATCCGGGGAGCTGTTTTTT.

This chain connects TRBV19 to TRBJ2-7; 9 nucleotides match TRBD2. The CDR3 is made up of 15 amino acids. Germline trimming cut 4 bases from V and 4 bases from J; bases unmatched to any gene: 8. CDR1 and CDR2 from the germline V gene are LNHDA and SQIVND (reference sequence). The CDR3 bases are TGTGCCAGTAGTACTTCGGCTAGCGGGGTGTACGAGCAGTACTTC. This sequence encodes CASSTSASGVYEQYF.

The V and J genes are TRBV11-2 and TRBJ2-2; 7 nucleotides align to TRBD2. The length of the CDR3 is 16 residues. Germline-derived CDR1 and CDR2 are SGHAT and FQNNGV. The junction had 11 bases not matched to a gene; V was cut back by 5 bases and J by 5 bases. CDR3 sequence reads: CASSITRDYWTGELFF. In nucleotides, the CDR3 is TGTGCCAGCAGCATAACCCGGGACTACTGGACCGGGGAGCTGTTTTTT.